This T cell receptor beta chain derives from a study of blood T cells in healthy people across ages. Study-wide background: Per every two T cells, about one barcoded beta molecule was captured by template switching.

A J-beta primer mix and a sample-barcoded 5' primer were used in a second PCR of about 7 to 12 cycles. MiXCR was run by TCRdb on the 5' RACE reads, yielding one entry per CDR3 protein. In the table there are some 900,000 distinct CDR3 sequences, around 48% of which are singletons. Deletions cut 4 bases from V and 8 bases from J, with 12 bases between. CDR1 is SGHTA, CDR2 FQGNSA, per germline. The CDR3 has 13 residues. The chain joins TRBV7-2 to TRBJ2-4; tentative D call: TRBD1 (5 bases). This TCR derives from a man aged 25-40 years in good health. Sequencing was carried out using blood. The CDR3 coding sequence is TGTGCCAGCAGCTCCCGGCAGGGCCACATTCAGTACTTC. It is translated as CASSSRQGHIQYF. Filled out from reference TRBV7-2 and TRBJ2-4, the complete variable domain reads GAGVSQSPSNKVTEKGKDVELRCDPISGHTALYWYRQSLGQGLEFLIYFQGNSAPDKSGLPSDRFSAERTGGSVSTLTIQRTQQEDSAVYLCASSSRQGHIQYFGAGTRLSVL.